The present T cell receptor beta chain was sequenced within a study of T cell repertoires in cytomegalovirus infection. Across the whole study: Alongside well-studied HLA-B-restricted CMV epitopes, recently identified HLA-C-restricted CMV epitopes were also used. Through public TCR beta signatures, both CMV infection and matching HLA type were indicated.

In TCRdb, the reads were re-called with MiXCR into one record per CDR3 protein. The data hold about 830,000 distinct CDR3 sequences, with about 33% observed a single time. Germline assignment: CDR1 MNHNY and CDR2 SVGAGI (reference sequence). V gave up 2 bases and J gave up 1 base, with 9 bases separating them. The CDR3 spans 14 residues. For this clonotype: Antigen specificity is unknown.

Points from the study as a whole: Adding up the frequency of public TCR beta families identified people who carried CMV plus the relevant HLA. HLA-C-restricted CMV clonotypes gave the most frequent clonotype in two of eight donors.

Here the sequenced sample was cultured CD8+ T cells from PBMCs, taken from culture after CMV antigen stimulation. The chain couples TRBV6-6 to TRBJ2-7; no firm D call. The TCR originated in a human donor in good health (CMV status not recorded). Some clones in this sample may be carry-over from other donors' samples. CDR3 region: CASSYLDGSYEQYF. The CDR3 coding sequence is TGTGCCAGCAGTTACCTGGACGGGTCCTACGAGCAGTACTTC.